This T cell receptor (beta chain) stems from a study of blood T cell repertoires in COVID-19. The method was immunoSEQ multiplex PCR; TCRdb's version includes in-frame clones alone and lacks a portion of them. The sample yields fewer than 300,000 clones, around 85% seen once. This TCR derives from a woman between 50 and 59 years old who had recovered from COVID-19. The source material was PBMCs or T cells enriched from blood (not recorded which).

The CDR3 sequence is CASRLGTSTDTQYF. DNA for the CDR3: TGCGCCAGCCGGCTGGGGACTAGCACAGATACGCAGTATTTT. The chain recombines TRBV4-1 with TRBJ2-3, with D possibly TRBD2 on 6 matching bases. This CDR3 comprises 14 residues. Deletions cut 8 bases from V and 0 bases from J, with 12 bases between. Germline-derived CDR1 and CDR2 are MGHRA and YSYEKL.